A selection of T cell receptor beta chains follows, all from one sample in a study of T cells in localized non-small cell lung cancer. Profiling relied on immunoSEQ multiplex PCR, and the TCRdb table lists in-frame clones only, not all of them. The sample consists of tens of thousands of clones, roughly 86% of them appearing once. The material sequenced was peripheral blood, taken before any cancer treatment. The source is a man aged 35 to 69 with stage I squamous cell lung carcinoma. Each CDR3 is given with its conserved first and last residue. The D gene is left open where the match is weak. Size is omitted from some rows. Given values are once, few, many or a class for expanded clones.

DNA | CDR3 | size | V | D | J
TGTGCCAGCAGCTTCGGCAGGGCAACTGACTATGGCTACACCTTC | CASSFGRATDYGYTF | NA | TRBV7-9 | NA | TRBJ1-2
TGTGCCAGCAGCCCAACGGGGAGCTCCTATAATTCACCCCTCCACTTT | CASSPTGSSYNSPLHF | NA | TRBV9 | NA | TRBJ1-6
TGTGCCAGCAGCTTATTAGCAGGGGGGTTTAGCAATCAGCCCCAGCATTTT | CASSLLAGGFSNQPQHF | medium-sized | TRBV7-6 | TRBD1 | TRBJ1-5
TGTGCCAGCTCACCATCGACCCAGGGGGCGTCTAACTATGGCTACACCTTC | CASSPSTQGASNYGYTF | NA | TRBV18 | TRBD1 | TRBJ1-2
TGTGCCAGCAGCCAGATGGGGTCCCAGGGAGAGCAGTTCTTC | CASSQMGSQGEQFF | NA | TRBV7-3 | NA | TRBJ2-1
TGTGCCAGCAGCTTGCTCGGCAAGGGGGGCCAAGAGACCCAGTACTTC | CASSLLGKGGQETQYF | few | TRBV5-4 | NA | TRBJ2-5
TGCGCCAGCAGCACCGCGGGGGGCCATACAGATACGCAGTATTTT | CASSTAGGHTDTQYF | NA | TRBV5-1 | TRBD2 | TRBJ2-3
TGTGCCAGCGGGACAGGCGACAATCAGCCCCAGCATTTT | CASGTGDNQPQHF | NA | TRBV2 | TRBD1 | TRBJ1-5
TGTGCCATCAGAACTTTTAGCACAGATACGCAGTATTTT | CAIRTFSTDTQYF | NA | TRBV10-3 | NA | TRBJ2-3
TGTGCCAGCAGCATAGGGGGCGAAGGCTACACCTTC | CASSIGGEGYTF | NA | TRBV28 | TRBD1 | TRBJ1-2
TGCAGCGTTGGGCAGGGGGCCACTGAAGCTTTCTTT | CSVGQGATEAFF | NA | TRBV29-1 | TRBD1 | TRBJ1-1
TGTGCCTGGGGCTTACTAGCGGGCACAGATACGCAGTATTTT | CAWGLLAGTDTQYF | NA | TRBV30 | TRBD2 | TRBJ2-3
TGTGCCAGCAGACTCAGCGGGCGTCTTCACGAGCAGTACTTC | CASRLSGRLHEQYF | NA | TRBV6-6 | NA | TRBJ2-7
TGTGCCAGCAGCCTGTTCGGAGAGGAGACCCAGTACTTC | CASSLFGEETQYF | NA | TRBV5-6 | NA | TRBJ2-5
TGTGCCATCAGTAAGTCCGGGGGGGACACTGAAGCTTTCTTT | CAISKSGGDTEAFF | NA | TRBV10-3 | NA | TRBJ1-1
TGTGCCAGCAGGGACAGGGAGGGGGCCAACGTCCTGACTTTC | CASRDREGANVLTF | NA | TRBV2 | TRBD1 | TRBJ2-6
TGCGCCAGCAGCCGTATTCAGCAACTTAACACTGAAGCTTTCTTT | CASSRIQQLNTEAFF | few | TRBV4-1 | NA | TRBJ1-1
TGTGCCAGCACCGGCCTGCCCAATAAGCAGTTCTTC | CASTGLPNKQFF | NA | TRBV28 | NA | TRBJ2-1
TGCGCCAGCAGTCAATCGCCCTCAGGGGTGCTCTCTGGAAACACCATATATTTT | CASSQSPSGVLSGNTIYF | NA | TRBV23-1 | NA | TRBJ1-3
TGTGCCAGCTCACCCCTGAGGGGGAATACTGAAGCTTTCTTT | CASSPLRGNTEAFF | NA | TRBV18 | NA | TRBJ1-1
TGTGCCAGCAGCCCGAGGGGGATAGCTAATTCACCCCTCCACTTT | CASSPRGIANSPLHF | NA | TRBV7-6 | NA | TRBJ1-6